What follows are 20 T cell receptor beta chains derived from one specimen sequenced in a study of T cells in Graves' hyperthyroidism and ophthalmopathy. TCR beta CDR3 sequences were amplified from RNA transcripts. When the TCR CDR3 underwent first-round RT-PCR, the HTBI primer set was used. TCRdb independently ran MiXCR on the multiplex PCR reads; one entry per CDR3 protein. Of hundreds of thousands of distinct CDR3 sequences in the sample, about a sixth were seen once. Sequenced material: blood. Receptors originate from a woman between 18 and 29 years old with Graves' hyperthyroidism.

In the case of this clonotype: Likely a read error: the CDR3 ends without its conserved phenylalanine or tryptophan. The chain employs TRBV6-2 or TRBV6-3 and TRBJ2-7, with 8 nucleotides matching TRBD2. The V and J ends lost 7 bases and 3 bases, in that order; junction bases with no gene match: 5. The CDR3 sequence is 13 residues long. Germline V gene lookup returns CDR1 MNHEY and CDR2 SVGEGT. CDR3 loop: CASKEAGVYEQYL. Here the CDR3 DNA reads TGTGCCAGCAAAGAAGCGGGAGTCTACGAGCAGTACCTC.

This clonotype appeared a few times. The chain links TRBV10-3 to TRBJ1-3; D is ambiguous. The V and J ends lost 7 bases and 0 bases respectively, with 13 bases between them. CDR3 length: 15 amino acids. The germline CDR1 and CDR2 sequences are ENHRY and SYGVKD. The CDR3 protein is CAIKDSRSSGNTIYF. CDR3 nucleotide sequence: TGTGCCATCAAGGACTCCCGAAGCTCTGGAAACACCATATATTTT.

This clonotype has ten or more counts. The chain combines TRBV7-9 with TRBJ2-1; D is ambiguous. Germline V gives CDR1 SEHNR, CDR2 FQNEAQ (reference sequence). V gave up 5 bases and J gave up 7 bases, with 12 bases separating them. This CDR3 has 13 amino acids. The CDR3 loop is CASSLPGGNEQFF. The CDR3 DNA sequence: TGTGCCAGCAGCCTACCCGGTGGGAATGAGCAGTTCTTC. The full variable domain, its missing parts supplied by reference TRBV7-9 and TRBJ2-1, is DTGVSQNPRHKITKRGQNVTFRCDPISEHNRLYWYRQTLGQGPEFLTYFQNEAQLEKSRLLSDRFSAERPKGSFSTLEIQRTEQGDSAMYLCASSLPGGNEQFFGPGTRLTVL.

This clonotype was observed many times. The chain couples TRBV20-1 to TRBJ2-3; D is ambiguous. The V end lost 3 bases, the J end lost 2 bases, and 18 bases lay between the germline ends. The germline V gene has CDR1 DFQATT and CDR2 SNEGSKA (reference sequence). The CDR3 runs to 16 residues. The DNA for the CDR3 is TGCAGTGCTAGGGCAACGGACGGTGTATACACAGATACGCAGTATTTT. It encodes CSARATDGVYTDTQYF.

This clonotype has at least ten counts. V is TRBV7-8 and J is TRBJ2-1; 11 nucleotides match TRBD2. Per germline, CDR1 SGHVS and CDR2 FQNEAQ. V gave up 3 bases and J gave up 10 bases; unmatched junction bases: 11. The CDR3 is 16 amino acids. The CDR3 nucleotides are TGTGCCAGCAGCTTCTCGGGACTAGCGGAGGGTGGGGAGCAGTTCTTC. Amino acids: CASSFSGLAEGGEQFF.

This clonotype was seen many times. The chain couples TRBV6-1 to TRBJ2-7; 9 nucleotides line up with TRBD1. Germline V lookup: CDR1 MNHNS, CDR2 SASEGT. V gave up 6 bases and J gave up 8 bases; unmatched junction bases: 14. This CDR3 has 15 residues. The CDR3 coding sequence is TGTGCCAGCAGGCCCTGGGGACAGGGTCGCGATAAGCAGTACTTC. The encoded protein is CASRPWGQGRDKQYF.

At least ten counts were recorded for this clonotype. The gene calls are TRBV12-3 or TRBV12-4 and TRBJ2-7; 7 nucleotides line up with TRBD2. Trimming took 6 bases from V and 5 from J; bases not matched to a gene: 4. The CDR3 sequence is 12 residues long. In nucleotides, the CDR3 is TGTGCCAGCAGCCCTACTAGCGACGAGCAGTACTTC. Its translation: CASSPTSDEQYF.

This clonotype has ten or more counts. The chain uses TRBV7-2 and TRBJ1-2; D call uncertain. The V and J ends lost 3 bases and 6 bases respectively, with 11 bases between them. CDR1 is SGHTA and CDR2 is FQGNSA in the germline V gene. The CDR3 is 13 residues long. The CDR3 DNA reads TGTGCCAGCAGCTTCTTTCAGTGGGATGGCTACACCTTC. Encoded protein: CASSFFQWDGYTF. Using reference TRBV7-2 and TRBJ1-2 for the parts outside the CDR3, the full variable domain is GAGVSQSPSNKVTEKGKDVELRCDPISGHTALYWYRQSLGQGLEFLIYFQGNSAPDKSGLPSDRFSAERTGGSVSTLTIQRTQQEDSAVYLCASSFFQWDGYTFGSGTRLTVV.

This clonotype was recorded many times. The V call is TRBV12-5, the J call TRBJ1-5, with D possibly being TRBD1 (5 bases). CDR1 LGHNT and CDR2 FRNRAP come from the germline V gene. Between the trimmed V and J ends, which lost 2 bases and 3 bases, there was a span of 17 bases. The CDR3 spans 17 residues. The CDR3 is CASGLSTGGANNQPQHF. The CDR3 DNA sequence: TGTGCTAGTGGTTTGTCAACGGGGGGAGCTAACAATCAGCCCCAGCATTTT.

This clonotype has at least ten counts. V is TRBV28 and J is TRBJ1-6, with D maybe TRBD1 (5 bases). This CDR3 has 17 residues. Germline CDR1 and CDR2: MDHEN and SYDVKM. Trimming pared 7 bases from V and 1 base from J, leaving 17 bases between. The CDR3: CASTLADIRSYNSPLHF. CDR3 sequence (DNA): TGTGCCAGCACCCTCGCGGACATTAGGTCCTATAATTCACCCCTCCACTTT.

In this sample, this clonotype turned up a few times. CDR3 bases: TGTGCCAGCAGCCAAGAGAAATTCTACGATACGCAGTATTTT. It encodes CASSQEKFYDTQYF. The chain joins TRBV4-2 to TRBJ2-3, with D unresolved. The CDR3 contains 14 residues. Germline V gene sequence: CDR1 LGHNA, CDR2 YNFKEQ. Trimming took off 0 bases at V and 6 bases at J, with 10 bases between the two ends.

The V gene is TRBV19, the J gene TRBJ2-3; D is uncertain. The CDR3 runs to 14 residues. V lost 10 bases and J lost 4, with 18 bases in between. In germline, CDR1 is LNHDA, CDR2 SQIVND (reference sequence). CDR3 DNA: TGTGCCACCTCGGACCCATTTTTTTCAGATACGCAGTATTTT. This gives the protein CATSDPFFSDTQYF.

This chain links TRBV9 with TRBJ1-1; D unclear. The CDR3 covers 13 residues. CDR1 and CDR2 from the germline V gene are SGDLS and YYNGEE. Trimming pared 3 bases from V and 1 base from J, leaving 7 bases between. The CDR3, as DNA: TGTGCCAGCAGCGCCAACACGAACACTGAAGCTTTCTTT. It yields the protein CASSANTNTEAFF.

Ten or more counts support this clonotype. The CDR3 region is CASTRGTATNEKLFF. The CDR3 coding sequence is TGTGCCAGCACCAGAGGTACTGCAACTAATGAAAAACTGTTTTTT. The rearrangement uses TRBV2 and TRBJ1-4; no reliable D call. Trimming stripped 7 bases from V and 0 bases from J, with 12 bases between. Germline assignment: CDR1 SNHLY and CDR2 FYNNEI. The CDR3 spans 15 residues.

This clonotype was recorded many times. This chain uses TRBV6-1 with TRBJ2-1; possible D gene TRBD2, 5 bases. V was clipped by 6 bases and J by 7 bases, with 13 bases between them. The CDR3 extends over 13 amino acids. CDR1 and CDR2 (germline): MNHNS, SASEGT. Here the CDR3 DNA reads TGTGCCAGCAGGGAACAAGGACTGAATGAGCAGTTCTTC. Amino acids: CASREQGLNEQFF.

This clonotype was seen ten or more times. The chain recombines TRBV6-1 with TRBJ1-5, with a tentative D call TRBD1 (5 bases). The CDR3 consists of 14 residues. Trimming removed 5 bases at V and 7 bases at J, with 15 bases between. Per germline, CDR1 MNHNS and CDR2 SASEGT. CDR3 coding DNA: TGTGCCAGCAGTTGGGACCGCCTAGGACAGCCCCAGCATTTT. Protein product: CASSWDRLGQPQHF.

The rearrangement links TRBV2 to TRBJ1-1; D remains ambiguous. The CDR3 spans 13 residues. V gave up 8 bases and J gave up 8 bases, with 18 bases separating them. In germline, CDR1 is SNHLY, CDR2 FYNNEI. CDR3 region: CASRFSQEAEAFF. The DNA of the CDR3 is TGTGCCAGCCGTTTTTCTCAGGAGGCGGAAGCTTTCTTT.

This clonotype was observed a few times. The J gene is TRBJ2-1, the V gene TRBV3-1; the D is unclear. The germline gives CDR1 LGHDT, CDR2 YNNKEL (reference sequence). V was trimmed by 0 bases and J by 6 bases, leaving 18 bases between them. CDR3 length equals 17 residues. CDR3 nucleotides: TGTGCCAGCAGCCAAGAACACGGTACGGTCCAGCCCAATGAGCAGTTCTTC. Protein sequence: CASSQEHGTVQPNEQFF.

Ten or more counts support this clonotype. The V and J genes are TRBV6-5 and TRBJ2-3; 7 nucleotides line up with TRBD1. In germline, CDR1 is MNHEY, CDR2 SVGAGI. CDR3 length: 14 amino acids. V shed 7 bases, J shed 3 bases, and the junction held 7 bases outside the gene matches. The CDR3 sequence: CASKLNRGTDTQYF. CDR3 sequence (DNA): TGTGCCAGCAAGCTTAACAGGGGAACAGATACGCAGTATTTT.

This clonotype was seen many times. CDR3: CSARASGGLGQETQYF. CDR3 nucleotide sequence: TGCAGTGCTAGGGCCAGCGGGGGGCTGGGGCAAGAGACCCAGTACTTC. The chain joins TRBV20-1 to TRBJ2-5; 9 nucleotides line up with TRBD2. Germline trimming cut 3 bases from V and 2 bases from J; bases unmatched to any gene: 10. The length of the CDR3 is 16 residues. The V gene's germline CDR1 is DFQATT and CDR2 SNEGSKA (reference sequence).